This TCR beta chain came from a study of beta chain features in type 1 diabetes. Study observations and caveats: PCR might preferentially amplify shorter templates, equally in patients and controls. Among patients with Type 1 diabetes, TCRB CDR3s were moderately but significantly shorter in every one of the four CD4+ subsets.

As regards this clone: Its antigen is unidentified.

Investigators reverse transcribed all isolated RNA, so they sequenced expressed TCRB transcripts. Profiled with immunoSEQ multiplex PCR; TCRdb holds only in-frame clones, not every one. The sample holds about 650,000 clones, 9.5% to 15% seen once. The V end lost 5 bases, the J end lost 6 bases, and 17 bases lay between the germline ends. Looked up from germline, CDR1 is SGHDT and CDR2 is YYEEEE. The CDR3 runs 14 residues. Material for sequencing was naive CD4+ T cells from blood. The rearrangement joins TRBV5-6 to TRBJ1-1, with D possibly matching TRBD1 (6 bases). The TCR was taken from a man aged 25 to 40 with type 1 diabetes. The CDR3, as DNA: TGTGCCAGCAGGACAAACACAGGGTTGTCTGAAGCTTTCTTT. Its translation is CASRTNTGLSEAFF.